Listed below are T cell receptor beta chains from one sample, sequenced in a study of cytomegalovirus exposure and HLA in healthy donors. Using immunoSEQ multiplex PCR, the repertoire was profiled, and TCRdb retains in-frame clones only, with some absent. This sample yields under 200,000 clones, of which over 80% are seen a single time; around 6.5% belongs to the top ten. Input material: PBMCs. These receptors all stem from a male donor in good health and CMV-seropositive. Both conserved end residues are part of each CDR3. The D gene is left open where the match is weak. Some rows mark clone size as missing; the rest say once, few, many or name a class of expanded clone.

>TRBD1|TRBV6-5|TRBJ2-7|NA
TGTGCCAGCAGTTACTCGTGGACAGGCTCCTACGAGCAGTACTTC
CASSYSWTGSYEQYF
>TRBD2|TRBV28|TRBJ2-1|NA
TGTGCCAGCAGTTTACGACTAGCGCTAGACAATGAGCAGTTCTTC
CASSLRLALDNEQFF
>TRBD2|TRBV19|TRBJ2-1|NA
TGTGCCAGTACTCCGGGACTACACGCGAGGGAGCAGTTCTTC
CASTPGLHAREQFF
>TRBD2|TRBV29-1|TRBJ2-7|few
TGCAGCGTTAGATTCCTAGCGGGGGTTAACTCCTACGAGCAGTACTTC
CSVRFLAGVNSYEQYF
>NA|TRBV11-3|TRBJ2-1|NA
TGTGCCAGCAGCTTAGTCGAGGGCAATGAGCAGTTCTTC
CASSLVEGNEQFF
>NA|TRBV25-1|TRBJ1-1|NA
TGTGCCAGCAGGACAGGTTTTGGCACTGAAGCTTTCTTT
CASRTGFGTEAFF
>NA|TRBV6-5|TRBJ1-1|NA
TGTGCCAGCAGGTCCACGCCAGAGGATGAAGCTTTCTTT
CASRSTPEDEAFF
>TRBD2|TRBV7-9|TRBJ2-6|NA
TGTGCCAGCAGCCCCTTAGCGGGAGGGGTAAGGGCCAACGTCCTGACTTTC
CASSPLAGGVRANVLTF
>TRBD1|TRBV7-2|TRBJ2-7|NA
TGTGCCAGCAGCTTAGGGGACAGATCCTACGAGCAGTACTTC
CASSLGDRSYEQYF
>TRBD2|TRBV5-1|TRBJ2-1|once
TGCGCCAGCAGCCCCGGGACTAGCGCGAGCTCCTACAATGAGCAGTTCTTC
CASSPGTSASSYNEQFF
>TRBD2|TRBV19|TRBJ2-7|NA
TGTGCCAGTAGTTCCCCCGGGCTAGCGGGAGCGGGGGAGCAGTACTTC
CASSSPGLAGAGEQYF
>TRBD2|TRBV30|TRBJ2-1|NA
TGTGCCTGGAGTGACTATAGCGGGAGGATCTACAATGAGCAGTTCTTC
CAWSDYSGRIYNEQFF
>TRBD1|TRBV19|TRBJ2-1|few
TGTGCCAGTAGAGGGACAGGGGGGTTTCAGCAGTTCTTC
CASRGTGGFQQFF
>NA|TRBV25-1|TRBJ1-2|NA
TGTGCCAGCAGTGGAGGAGGCTATGGCTACACCTTC
CASSGGGYGYTF
>TRBD2|TRBV18|TRBJ2-3|NA
TGTGCCAGCCTGGCTGGGAGGGCTCGCACAGATACGCAGTATTTT
CASLAGRARTDTQYF
>TRBD2|TRBV19|TRBJ2-7|NA
TGTGCCAGTACCCCGGGGGGGATTGCGGTGGACGAGCAGTACTTC
CASTPGGIAVDEQYF
>NA|TRBV4-2|TRBJ1-5|NA
TGTGCCAGCAGCCAAGAGGAGTCAGGGGTGGGGCAGCCCCAGCATTTT
CASSQEESGVGQPQHF
>NA|TRBV11-3|TRBJ2-6|NA
TGTGCCAGCAGCGGTACAGGGACGGGGGCCAACGTCCTGACTTTC
CASSGTGTGANVLTF
>TRBD2|TRBV9|TRBJ2-5|NA
TGTGCCAGCAGCGTAGCGATTAGCGGGGAGACCCAGTACTTC
CASSVAISGETQYF
>TRBD1|TRBV29-1|TRBJ2-6|NA
TGCAGCGTTCTACAGGGGGCTGGGGCCAACGTCCTGACTTTC
CSVLQGAGANVLTF
>TRBD2|TRBV5-4|TRBJ2-3|NA
TGTGCCAGCAGCATAAGGACTAGCGATACGCAGTATTTT
CASSIRTSDTQYF
>NA|TRBV5-6|TRBJ1-1|NA
TGTGCCAGCAGCTTGGGAGGGGGAAGGGCCTCAGACACTGAAGCTTTCTTT
CASSLGGGRASDTEAFF
>TRBD1|TRBV7-3|TRBJ1-1|NA
TGTGCCAGCAGCGTTACAGGGGCGGTAGCTTTCTTT
CASSVTGAVAFF
>NA|TRBV15|TRBJ1-5|NA
TGTGCCACCAGCAGAGTGGGAGGGGGTGGTCAGCCCCAGCATTTT
CATSRVGGGGQPQHF
>TRBD2|TRBV7-2|TRBJ2-7|NA
TGTGCCAGCAGCTTAGAACTAGCGGGAGGTGACGAGCAGTACTTC
CASSLELAGGDEQYF
>TRBD2|TRBV4-1|TRBJ2-1|NA
TGCGCCAGCAGCCAAGAGGGAGCGGGGGGCAATGAGCAGTTCTTC
CASSQEGAGGNEQFF